The rows below give T cell receptor beta chains drawn from one sample of a study of blood T cell repertoires in COVID-19. Produced via immunoSEQ multiplex PCR; TCRdb's table is partial and in-frame only. The table has hundreds of thousands of clones, 80% to 90% seen once. The sequenced sample was PBMCs or T cells enriched from blood (not recorded which). These receptors were collected from a young man who had recovered from COVID-19. The CDR3 runs from the conserved cysteine through the conserved F or W. A D gene is named only where the DNA matches it firmly. Clone size, where shown, is once, few, many, or a class for clones that have expanded.

size: -; J: TRBJ2-3; D: TRBD2; V: TRBV10-3; CDR3: CAISVDQSGTSTDTQYF; DNA: TGTGCCATCAGTGTAGACCAGAGCGGGACTAGCACAGATACGCAGTATTTT
size: -; J: TRBJ2-1; D: -; V: TRBV14; CDR3: CASSQDRAGYNEQFF; DNA: TGTGCCAGCAGCCAAGATCGGGCGGGGTACAATGAGCAGTTCTTC
size: few; J: TRBJ1-5; D: -; V: TRBV19; CDR3: CASTPTQKGYLGNQPQHF; DNA: TGTGCCAGTACCCCCACCCAAAAGGGGTATCTGGGGAATCAGCCCCAGCATTTT
size: -; J: TRBJ2-5; D: TRBD2; V: TRBV2; CDR3: CASSTGLAPSGGTQYF; DNA: TGTGCCAGCAGTACCGGACTAGCGCCAAGCGGTGGGACCCAGTACTTC
size: -; J: TRBJ2-7; D: -; V: TRBV28; CDR3: CASRSAPEAGLAHEQYF; DNA: TGTGCCAGCAGATCCGCCCCCGAGGCGGGACTGGCTCACGAGCAGTACTTC
size: -; J: TRBJ1-1; D: -; V: TRBV7-9; CDR3: CATGGFKPEAFF; DNA: TGTGCCACCGGAGGGTTTAAACCTGAAGCTTTCTTT
size: once; J: TRBJ1-6; D: TRBD1; V: TRBV9; CDR3: CASSVGQGSSPLHF; DNA: TGTGCCAGCAGCGTAGGACAGGGTAGTTCACCCCTCCACTTT
size: -; J: TRBJ2-7; D: -; V: TRBV6-2/TRBV6-3; CDR3: CASSYSPYSRVRSYEQYF; DNA: TGTGCCAGCAGTTATTCCCCTTACAGCCGCGTTCGCTCCTACGAGCAGTACTTC
size: -; J: TRBJ1-2; D: -; V: TRBV25-1; CDR3: CASSFSQGNYGYTF; DNA: TGTGCCAGCAGTTTTTCGCAGGGCAACTATGGCTACACCTTC
size: -; J: TRBJ2-7; D: -; V: TRBV7-3; CDR3: CASSLKSSGPYEQYF; DNA: TGTGCCAGCAGCTTAAAGTCTTCAGGGCCCTACGAGCAGTACTTC
size: -; J: TRBJ2-7; D: -; V: TRBV10-3; CDR3: CAIKSAADEQYF; DNA: TGTGCCATCAAAAGCGCGGCCGACGAGCAGTACTTC
size: -; J: TRBJ1-4; D: -; V: TRBV7-9; CDR3: CASSVRESEGKLFF; DNA: TGTGCCAGCAGCGTCCGGGAAAGTGAGGGAAAACTGTTTTTT
size: few; J: TRBJ1-6; D: -; V: TRBV4-3; CDR3: CASSQDKGPRGPLHF; DNA: TGCGCCAGCAGCCAAGATAAAGGACCCAGAGGGCCCCTCCACTTT
size: -; J: TRBJ2-3; D: -; V: TRBV7-3; CDR3: CASSLRPGGLSEYTDTQYF; DNA: TGTGCCAGCAGCTTACGGCCCGGGGGACTCTCTGAATACACAGATACGCAGTATTTT
size: once; J: TRBJ1-1; D: -; V: TRBV6-5; CDR3: CASSYVRGARAEAFF; DNA: TGTGCCAGCAGTTACGTGCGGGGGGCTCGGGCTGAAGCTTTCTTT
size: -; J: TRBJ2-1; D: -; V: TRBV5-1; CDR3: CASSQTGNNEQFF; DNA: TGCGCCAGCAGCCAGACAGGAAACAATGAGCAGTTCTTC
size: -; J: TRBJ2-1; D: -; V: TRBV29-1; CDR3: CSAQGAYNEQFF; DNA: TGCAGCGCCCAGGGTGCATACAATGAGCAGTTCTTC
size: -; J: TRBJ1-3; D: -; V: TRBV7-9; CDR3: CASTPGFAGNTIYF; DNA: TGTGCCAGCACCCCCGGGTTCGCTGGAAACACCATATATTTT
size: -; J: TRBJ2-2; D: TRBD2; V: TRBV19; CDR3: CASRQGGLAHTGELFF; DNA: TGTGCCAGCCGACAAGGGGGACTAGCTCACACCGGGGAGCTGTTTTTT
size: -; J: TRBJ1-2; D: -; V: TRBV6-5; CDR3: CASTARGYRGYTF; DNA: TGTGCCAGCACCGCCCGGGGGTATCGTGGCTACACCTTC
size: -; J: TRBJ2-1; D: TRBD2; V: TRBV3-1/TRBV3-2; CDR3: CASSQKGTSGAQVF; DNA: TGTGCCAGCAGCCAAAAGGGGACTAGCGGGGCCCAAGTCTTC
size: once; J: TRBJ1-1; D: -; V: TRBV2; CDR3: CASTQGRGNTEAFF; DNA: TGTGCCAGCACGCAGGGTAGGGGGAACACTGAAGCTTTCTTT
size: -; J: TRBJ2-7; D: -; V: TRBV5-1; CDR3: CASSLGLGPSVSYEQYF; DNA: TGCGCCAGCAGCTTGGGCCTTGGGCCTAGCGTATCCTACGAGCAGTACTTC
size: -; J: TRBJ1-2; D: TRBD1; V: TRBV29-1; CDR3: CSVTGGNYGYTF; DNA: TGCAGCGTAACAGGGGGCAACTATGGCTACACCTTC
size: -; J: TRBJ1-6; D: -; V: TRBV4-1; CDR3: CASSQDHRRLSYNSPLHF; DNA: TGCGCCAGCAGCCAAGATCACAGACGCCTCTCCTATAATTCACCCCTCCACTTT
size: -; J: TRBJ2-2; D: TRBD1; V: TRBV9; CDR3: CASRDRGGNTGELFF; DNA: TGTGCCAGCAGGGATAGAGGGGGCAACACCGGGGAGCTGTTTTTT
size: -; J: TRBJ1-5; D: -; V: TRBV12-5; CDR3: CASGFTFWAGPHQPQHF; DNA: TGTGCTAGTGGTTTTACTTTCTGGGCAGGTCCCCATCAGCCCCAGCATTTT
size: -; J: TRBJ1-1; D: -; V: TRBV18; CDR3: CASSGGGRTEAFF; DNA: TGTGCCAGCTCAGGCGGGGGTCGCACTGAAGCTTTCTTT
size: once; J: TRBJ1-3; D: TRBD1; V: TRBV3-1/TRBV3-2; CDR3: CASSPSFGTAGNTIYF; DNA: TGTGCCAGCAGCCCCAGCTTCGGGACAGCTGGAAACACCATATATTTT
size: -; J: TRBJ1-5; D: -; V: TRBV10-3; CDR3: CAISGEVSDQPQHF; DNA: TGTGCCATCAGTGGAGAGGTTAGCGATCAGCCCCAGCATTTT
size: -; J: TRBJ2-1; D: TRBD2; V: TRBV5-5; CDR3: CASSGRGNRDEQFF; DNA: TGTGCCAGCAGCGGGAGGGGAAATAGGGATGAGCAGTTCTTC
size: -; J: TRBJ1-2; D: -; V: TRBV6-6; CDR3: CASSYGRELYGYTF; DNA: TGTGCCAGCAGTTATGGCAGGGAACTTTACGGCTACACCTTC
size: -; J: TRBJ1-1; D: -; V: TRBV6-4; CDR3: CASKGLNTEAFF; DNA: TGTGCCAGCAAGGGGCTGAACACTGAAGCTTTCTTT
size: -; J: TRBJ2-7; D: -; V: TRBV18; CDR3: CASSPPPEGIYEQYF; DNA: TGTGCCAGCTCACCACCCCCCGAGGGAATCTACGAGCAGTACTTC
size: -; J: TRBJ2-7; D: TRBD1; V: TRBV29-1; CDR3: CSVSEGADEQYF; DNA: TGCAGCGTCTCTGAGGGGGCAGACGAGCAGTACTTC
size: few; J: TRBJ2-3; D: TRBD2; V: TRBV5-1; CDR3: CASSSGTSGDTQYF; DNA: TGCGCCAGCAGCTCCGGGACTAGCGGGGATACGCAGTATTTT
size: -; J: TRBJ2-1; D: TRBD2; V: TRBV28; CDR3: CASEKAGLLMVF; DNA: TGTGCCAGCGAAAAAGCGGGACTATTAATGGTCTTC
size: once; J: TRBJ2-1; D: TRBD2; V: TRBV5-8; CDR3: CASTPGTSSYNEQFF; DNA: TGTGCCAGCACCCCCGGGACTAGCAGCTACAATGAGCAGTTCTTC
size: -; J: TRBJ1-4; D: -; V: TRBV24-1; CDR3: CATSDPVATNEKLFF; DNA: TGTGCCACCAGTGATCCGGTTGCAACTAATGAAAAACTGTTTTTT
size: once; J: TRBJ2-7; D: -; V: TRBV27; CDR3: CASRGAGGQSYEQYF; DNA: TGTGCCAGCAGGGGGGCCGGAGGCCAATCCTACGAGCAGTACTTC